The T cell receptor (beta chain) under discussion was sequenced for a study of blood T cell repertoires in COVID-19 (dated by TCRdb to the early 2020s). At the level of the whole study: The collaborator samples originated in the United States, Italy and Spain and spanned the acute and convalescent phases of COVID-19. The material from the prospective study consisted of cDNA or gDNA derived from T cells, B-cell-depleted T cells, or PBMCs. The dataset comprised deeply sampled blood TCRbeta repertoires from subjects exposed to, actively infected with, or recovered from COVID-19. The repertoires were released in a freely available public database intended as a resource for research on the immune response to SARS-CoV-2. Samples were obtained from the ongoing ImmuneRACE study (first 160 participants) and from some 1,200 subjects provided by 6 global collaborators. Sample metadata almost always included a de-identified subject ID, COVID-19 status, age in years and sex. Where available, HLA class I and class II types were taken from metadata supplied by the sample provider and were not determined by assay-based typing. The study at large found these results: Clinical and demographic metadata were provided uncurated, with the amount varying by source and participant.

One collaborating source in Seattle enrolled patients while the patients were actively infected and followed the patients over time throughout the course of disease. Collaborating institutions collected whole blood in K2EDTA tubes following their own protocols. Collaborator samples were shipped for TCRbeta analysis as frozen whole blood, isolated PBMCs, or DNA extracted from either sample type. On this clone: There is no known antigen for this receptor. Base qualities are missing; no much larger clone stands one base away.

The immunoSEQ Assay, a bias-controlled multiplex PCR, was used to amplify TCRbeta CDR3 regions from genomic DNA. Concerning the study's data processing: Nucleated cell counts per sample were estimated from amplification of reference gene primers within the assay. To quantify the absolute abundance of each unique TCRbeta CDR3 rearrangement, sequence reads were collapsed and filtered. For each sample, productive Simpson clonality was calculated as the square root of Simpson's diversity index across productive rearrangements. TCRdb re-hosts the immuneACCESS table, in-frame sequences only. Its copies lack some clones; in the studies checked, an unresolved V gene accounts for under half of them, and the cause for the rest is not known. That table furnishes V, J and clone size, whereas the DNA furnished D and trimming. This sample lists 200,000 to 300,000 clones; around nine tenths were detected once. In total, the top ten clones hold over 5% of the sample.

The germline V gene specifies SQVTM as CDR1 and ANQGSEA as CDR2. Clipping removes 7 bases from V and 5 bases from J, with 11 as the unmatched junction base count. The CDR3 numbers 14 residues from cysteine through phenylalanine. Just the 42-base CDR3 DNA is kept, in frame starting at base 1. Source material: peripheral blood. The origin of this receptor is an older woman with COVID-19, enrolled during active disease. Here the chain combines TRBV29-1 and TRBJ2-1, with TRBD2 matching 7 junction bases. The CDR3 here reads CSALGAGVDNEQFF. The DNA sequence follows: TGCAGCGCTCTTGGGGCGGGAGTTGACAATGAGCAGTTCTTC.